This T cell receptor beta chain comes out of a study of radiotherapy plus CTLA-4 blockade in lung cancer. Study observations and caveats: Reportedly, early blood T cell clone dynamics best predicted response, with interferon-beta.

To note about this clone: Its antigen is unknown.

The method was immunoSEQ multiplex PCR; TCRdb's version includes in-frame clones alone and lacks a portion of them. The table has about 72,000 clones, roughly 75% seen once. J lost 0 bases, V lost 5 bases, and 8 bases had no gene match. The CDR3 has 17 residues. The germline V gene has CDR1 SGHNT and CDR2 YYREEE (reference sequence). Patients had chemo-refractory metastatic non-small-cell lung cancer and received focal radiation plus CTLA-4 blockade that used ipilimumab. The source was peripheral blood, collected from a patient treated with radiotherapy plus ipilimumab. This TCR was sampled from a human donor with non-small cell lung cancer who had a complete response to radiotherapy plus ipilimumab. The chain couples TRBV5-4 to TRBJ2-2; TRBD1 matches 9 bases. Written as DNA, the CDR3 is TGTGCCAGCAGGCCCGGGACAGGGACGGCGAACACCGGGGAGCTGTTTTTT. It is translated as CASRPGTGTANTGELFF. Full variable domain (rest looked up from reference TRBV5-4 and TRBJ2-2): ETGVTQSPTHLIKTRGQQVTLRCSSQSGHNTVSWYQQALGQGPQFIFQYYREEENGRGNFPPRFSGLQFPNYSSELNVNALELDDSALYLCASRPGTGTANTGELFFGEGSRLTVL.